This T cell receptor (beta chain) was obtained from a study of lymphopenia after photon versus proton radiotherapy. With regard to this clone: What it binds is not known.

V dropped 0 bases and J dropped 5 bases, with 13 bases sitting between them. Germline V CDR1 and CDR2: SEHNR, FQNEAQ (reference sequence). The CDR3 consists of 15 residues. The study's findings and limits: Larger post-nadir TCR diversity loss correlated inversely with survival in deceased patients.

Clones were sequenced by immunoSEQ multiplex PCR, and TCRdb holds only the in-frame ones, with some missing. Seen here are over 50,000 clones, roughly 86% observed once, and the top ten hold approximately 2.4%. The material sequenced was peripheral blood, taken from a patient treated with photon-based radiotherapy. This chain links TRBV7-9 with TRBJ2-5; D is ambiguous. The sequence was obtained from a man aged 35 to 55 with gastric cancer. The CDR3 region has the DNA TGTGCCAGCAGCTTAGCTACAGCCCAGCACGAGACCCAGTACTTC. It yields the protein CASSLATAQHETQYF.